This TCR beta chain was identified during a study of T cells in localized non-small cell lung cancer. On this clone: Its antigen is currently unknown.

The CDR3 is 17 residues long. Trimming removed 0 bases from V and 4 bases from J, with 16 bases in between. CDR1 is MNHEY, CDR2 SMNVEV, per germline (reference sequence). The table came from immunoSEQ multiplex PCR; TCRdb's copy has only in-frame clones and leaves some out. The data hold approximately 21,000 clones, with 85% to 90% observed a single time. Study-wide results and limits: Uninvolved adjacent lung had the highest recorded T cell clonality, with tumor below it. When the top 100 tumor clones were examined, a median approximately 59 of them also appeared in the adjacent lung, which was paired and uninvolved. A raised T cell density in blood coincided with lengthier overall survival.

Here the sequenced sample was peripheral blood, taken before any cancer treatment. J is TRBJ2-1 and V is TRBV27, with D perhaps TRBD2 (5 bases). The receptor comes from a male donor aged 60 or older with stage I lung adenocarcinoma. DNA of the CDR3: TGTGCCAGCAGTTTATCGATAATAGGGAGCTTGTACAATGAGCAGTTCTTC. It translates to CASSLSIIGSLYNEQFF.